The 28 T cell receptor beta chains in this list originate from one sample, sequenced in a study of T cells after yellow fever vaccination (dated 2019 in TCRdb). The library came from 5' RACE. Sequencing was carried out with an Illumina NovaSeq 6000. The raw public data were reprocessed by TCRdb itself: fastp quality trimming at Q25, MiXCR clonotype calling, in-frame beta chains only. Each CDR3 protein gets just one entry, which takes the most common genes and DNA from the rows behind it. This sample has some 300,000 distinct CDR3 sequences in its table, and around 10% of those were observed once. The ten largest clones represent 3% to 3.5% of the sample. What the treatment or condition label conveys for this sample: live attenuated yellow fever vaccine strain. Sequenced here: CD4+ T cells sorted from PBMCs, sampled 45 days after the yellow fever booster vaccination. These TCRs come from a man younger than 30 who received the YFV17D yellow fever vaccine.

The gene calls are TRBV28 and TRBJ1-1; 11 bases agree with TRBD1. The ends lost 1 base at V and 10 bases at J; junction bases unmatched: 2. From germline, CDR1 is MDHEN and CDR2 SYDVKM. The CDR3 is 13 amino acids. The CDR3 DNA reads TGTGCCAGCAGTTTATCAGGGACAGGGGGAGCTTTCTTT. It specifies CASSLSGTGGAFF.

The J gene is TRBJ1-6, the V gene TRBV6-5; D not certain. V was cut by 4 bases and J by 8 bases, with 15 bases left in between. Germline V gives CDR1 MNHEY, CDR2 SVGAGI. This CDR3 has 15 residues. CDR3 residues: CASSSRLNLDSPLHF. The CDR3 DNA sequence: TGTGCCAGCAGTTCGCGCCTAAACCTGGATTCACCCCTCCACTTT.

This chain connects TRBV6-6 to TRBJ2-3; D is uncertain. Germline lookup yields CDR1 MNHNY and CDR2 SVGAGI (reference sequence). The ends were cut back, 7 bases at V and 6 bases at J, with 14 bases in the middle. The CDR3 is 13 amino acids. CDR3: CASTHGSGDTQYF. The CDR3 region has the DNA TGTGCCAGCACCCACGGTTCCGGGGATACGCAGTATTTT.

This clonotype was found a few times. The chain links TRBV4-2 to TRBJ2-5, with 8 bases matching TRBD2. The V gene's germline CDR1 is LGHNA and CDR2 YNFKEQ. The CDR3 runs to 16 residues. V shed 0 bases and J 7 bases; nucleotides not matched to a gene: 10. The CDR3 protein is CASSQEGAGVRGTQYF. CDR3 nucleotide sequence: TGTGCCAGCAGCCAAGAGGGAGCGGGGGTCCGGGGGACCCAGTACTTC.

This clonotype has just a few counts. The chain uses TRBV30 and TRBJ1-2; D ambiguous. Trimming took 5 bases from V and 0 from J, leaving 10 bases between them. Looked up from germline, CDR1 is GTSNPN and CDR2 is SVGIG (reference sequence). The CDR3 is made up of 13 amino acids. The CDR3 nucleotides are TGTGCCTGGGCGCCCATAGCTAACTATGGCTACACCTTC. The encoded protein is CAWAPIANYGYTF.

This clonotype was counted only a few times. The rearrangement links TRBV20-1 to TRBJ1-5, with TRBD1 matching over 9 bases. Looked up from germline, CDR1 is DFQATT and CDR2 is SNEGSKA (reference sequence). This CDR3 is 13 amino acids long. V was pared by 1 base and J by 7 bases, with 2 bases of the junction left unmatched. The CDR3 bases are TGCAGTGCTAGAGGACAGGGGGGCCAGCCCCAGCATTTT. It yields the protein CSARGQGGQPQHF.

V gene TRBV2 combines with J gene TRBJ2-1; D ambiguous. The CDR3 totals 13 residues. Germline V gene data show CDR1 as SNHLY and CDR2 as FYNNEI. V lost 2 bases, J lost 3 bases, and 5 bases lay in between. CDR3 protein: CASSEQIYNEQFF. As DNA, the CDR3 is TGTGCCAGCAGTGAACAGATCTACAATGAGCAGTTCTTC.

The V gene is TRBV7-8, the J gene TRBJ1-4; D gene ambiguous. Trimming pared 4 bases from V and 6 bases from J, leaving 12 bases between. The CDR3 runs 14 residues. Germline CDR1 and CDR2: SGHVS and FQNEAQ. The CDR3 protein is CASSSSGVDEKLFF. CDR3 bases: TGTGCCAGCAGCTCAAGTGGGGTTGATGAAAAACTGTTTTTT.

This rearrangement joins TRBV10-3 to TRBJ2-2; TRBD1 matches at 9 bases. The CDR3 runs 17 residues. V shed 0 bases, J shed 4 bases, and the junction held 6 bases outside the gene matches. Germline CDR1 is ENHRY and CDR2 is SYGVKD. The CDR3 loop reads CAISESRGTGFTGELFF. In DNA, the CDR3 is TGTGCCATCAGTGAGTCGAGAGGGACAGGGTTCACCGGGGAGCTGTTTTTT.

J is TRBJ1-5 and V is TRBV6-2 or TRBV6-3, with unresolved D. V shed 2 bases and J shed 5 bases, with 13 bases lying between them. The V gene's germline CDR1 is MNHEY and CDR2 SVGEGT. The CDR3 sequence is 15 residues long. CDR3 sequence reads: CASSYGRGFDQPQHF. Here the CDR3 DNA reads TGTGCCAGCAGTTACGGTCGGGGTTTTGATCAGCCCCAGCATTTT.

This clonotype was seen at least ten times. The V and J genes are TRBV7-9 and TRBJ2-5, with 7 bases identical to TRBD2. The CDR3 has 13 residues. Trimming removed 3 bases from V and 5 bases from J; junction bases left unmatched: 3. Germline CDR1 and CDR2: SEHNR and FQNEAQ (reference sequence). The CDR3 is CASSFLAEETQYF. CDR3 DNA sequence: TGTGCCAGCAGCTTCCTAGCGGAGGAGACCCAGTACTTC.

This clonotype appeared a few times. This chain joins TRBV18 and TRBJ2-2; no definite D call. Per the germline V gene, CDR1 is KGHSH and CDR2 is LQKENI. The V end was cut by 4 bases, the J end by 1 base, with 10 bases between. This CDR3 is built from 15 residues. CDR3 amino acids: CASSQNTENTGELFF. As DNA, the CDR3 is TGTGCCAGCTCACAAAACACAGAGAACACCGGGGAGCTGTTTTTT.

This chain connects TRBV7-9 to TRBJ2-5, with 8 bases lining up with TRBD1. The J segment lost 2 bases and the V segment lost 5 bases, leaving 7 bases of the junction unmatched. The CDR3 contains 15 residues. CDR1 is SEHNR, CDR2 FQNEAQ, per germline (reference sequence). CDR3 coding DNA: TGTGCCAGCAGCACCTGGGACAGGAGACAAGAGACCCAGTACTTC. It translates to CASSTWDRRQETQYF.

In regard to this clonotype: The junction differs from germline at one of its ends, possibly a read error. The chain employs TRBV29-1 and TRBJ2-7; no reliable D call. Per germline, CDR1 SQVTM and CDR2 ANQGSEA. The CDR3 length is 12 residues. The CDR3 is CSVADTLYEQYF. For the CDR3, the DNA is TGCAGCGTTGCAGACACTCTATACGAGCAATACTTC.

This clonotype was observed a few times. CDR3 sequence: CASSYSKGLNTEAFF. In nucleotides, the CDR3 is TGTGCCAGCAGTTACTCGAAGGGACTGAACACTGAAGCTTTCTTT. The chain uses TRBV6-2 or TRBV6-3 and TRBJ1-1, with TRBD1 as a possible D gene (5 bases). Germline assignment: CDR1 MNHEY and CDR2 SVGEGT. V dropped 0 bases and J dropped 0 bases, with 8 bases sitting between them. The CDR3 consists of 15 residues.

The chain is built from TRBV9 and TRBJ2-2; 9 nucleotides line up with TRBD2. This CDR3 spans 17 amino acids. V lost 0 bases and J lost 6; bases outside the gene matches: 9. Germline assignment: CDR1 SGDLS and CDR2 YYNGEE. In nucleotides, the CDR3 is TGTGCCAGCAGCGTAGAACCGGCGGGGGGGCCGTCCGGGGAGCTGTTTTTT. Translating it yields CASSVEPAGGPSGELFF.

This clonotype occurred a few times. V gene TRBV5-6 combines with J gene TRBJ1-1, with TRBD1 matching over 8 bases. The J segment lost 5 bases and the V segment lost 4 bases, leaving 7 bases of the junction unmatched. This CDR3 is 14 amino acids long. Germline-derived CDR1 and CDR2 are SGHDT and YYEEEE. In DNA form, the CDR3 reads TGTGCCAGCAGCACAGGACAGGGTGGGACTGAAGCTTTCTTT. Amino acids: CASSTGQGGTEAFF.

This clonotype was found a few times. The chain couples TRBV9 to TRBJ2-5, with a weak D call TRBD1 (5 bases). V dropped 0 bases and J dropped 1 base, with 13 bases sitting between them. The CDR3 extends over 16 amino acids. The germline gives CDR1 SGDLS, CDR2 YYNGEE. CDR3 nucleotide sequence: TGTGCCAGCAGCGTAGAGGCAAGGGGCCTCCAAGAGACCCAGTACTTC. It specifies CASSVEARGLQETQYF.

This clonotype was detected ten times or more. The chain couples TRBV28 to TRBJ1-1; 8 nucleotides align to TRBD1. The CDR3 extends over 16 amino acids. The V gene end was trimmed by 0 bases and the J gene end by 1 base; junction bases not matched to a gene: 4. Per the germline V gene, CDR1 is MDHEN and CDR2 is SYDVKM. CDR3 sequence: CASSLWADRGNTEAFF. CDR3 DNA: TGTGCCAGCAGTTTATGGGCCGACAGGGGGAACACTGAAGCTTTCTTT.

The chain links TRBV7-2 to TRBJ2-7; no clear D gene. The germline CDR1 and CDR2 sequences are SGHTA and FQGNSA. The CDR3 is 13 residues long. With 1 base removed from V and 4 bases from J, the gap between germline ends came to 8 bases. Here the CDR3 reads CASSLGIGYEQYV. The CDR3 DNA follows: TGTGCCAGCAGCTTAGGGATAGGGTACGAGCAGTACGTC.

The rearrangement links TRBV6-2 or TRBV6-3 to TRBJ2-2; D might be TRBD2 (7 bases). Trimming shortened V by 8 bases and J by 5 bases, and 15 bases separated the two germline ends. The V gene's germline CDR1 is MNHEY and CDR2 SVGEGT. This CDR3 spans 14 amino acids. The CDR3 sequence is CASLGRGATGELFF. The CDR3 DNA follows: TGTGCCAGCCTGGGGAGGGGGGCGACCGGGGAGCTGTTTTTT.

This chain connects TRBV5-1 to TRBJ2-1; 8 bases agree with TRBD2. The CDR3 runs to 15 residues. Germline loops: CDR1 SGHRS, CDR2 YFSETQ. V shed 4 bases, J shed 8 bases, and the junction held 11 bases outside the gene matches. CDR3 region: CASSINSGLVDEQFF. DNA of the CDR3: TGCGCCAGCAGCATTAACTCGGGACTAGTCGATGAGCAGTTCTTC.

The V call is TRBV6-5, the J call TRBJ1-6; no definite D call. Germline assignment: CDR1 MNHEY and CDR2 SVGAGI. The CDR3 has 16 amino acids. V dropped 0 bases and J dropped 8 bases, with 14 bases sitting between them. The CDR3 DNA is TGTGCCAGCAGTTACTCGGCCGCTAGCCCGGATTCACCCCTCCACTTT. It specifies CASSYSAASPDSPLHF.

This clonotype appeared a few times. This chain connects TRBV3-1 to TRBJ1-1; possible D gene TRBD1, 6 bases. Trimming left V 1 base short and J 12 bases short, with 12 bases between. This CDR3 is built from 12 residues. Germline CDR1 reads LGHDT; CDR2 reads YNNKEL (reference sequence). CDR3 protein: CASSQVSGASFF. DNA of the CDR3: TGTGCCAGCAGCCAAGTTTCGGGGGCTTCTTTCTTT. Supplemented by reference TRBV3-1 and TRBJ1-1, the full variable domain reads DTAVSQTPKYLVTQMGNDKSIKCEQNLGHDTMYWYKQDSKKFLKIMFSYNNKELIINETVPNRFSPKSPDKAHLNLHINSLELGDSAVYFCASSQVSGASFFGQGTRLTVV.

This clonotype showed up just a few times. The chain couples TRBV7-9 to TRBJ1-3; no clear D gene. CDR3 length: 15 residues. Trimming removed 2 bases at V and 0 bases at J, with 8 bases between. CDR1 is SEHNR and CDR2 is FQNEAQ in the germline V gene (reference sequence). This CDR3 reads CASSLKGNSGNTIYF. DNA for the CDR3: TGTGCCAGCAGCTTAAAGGGCAACTCTGGAAACACCATATATTTT.

This clonotype was seen more than once but under ten times. V is TRBV7-2 and J is TRBJ1-5; D is undetermined. V was shortened by 3 bases and J by 5 bases, with 11 bases between the two germline ends. Germline CDR1 SGHTA, CDR2 FQGNSA. This CDR3 has 14 amino acids. CDR3 amino acids: CASSFTAFDQPQHF. The CDR3 DNA reads TGTGCCAGCAGCTTCACGGCTTTTGATCAGCCCCAGCATTTT.

This clonotype was recorded at least ten times. V and J are TRBV7-2 and TRBJ2-2, with a possible D match to TRBD2 (6 bases). From germline, CDR1 is SGHTA and CDR2 FQGNSA. This CDR3 has 15 residues. V lost 1 base and J lost 6, with 12 bases in between. The CDR3 is CASSLVSGDPGELFF. CDR3 coding DNA: TGTGCCAGCAGCTTAGTATCGGGGGATCCCGGGGAGCTGTTTTTT.

This chain joins TRBV20-1 and TRBJ1-1; tentative D call: TRBD1 (6 bases). Between the trimmed V and J ends, which lost 7 bases and 0 bases, there was a span of 12 bases. The CDR3 sequence is 13 residues long. Germline V gene sequence: CDR1 DFQATT, CDR2 SNEGSKA (reference sequence). The CDR3: CSVRGSMNTEAFF. The CDR3 bases are TGCAGTGTAAGGGGGAGCATGAACACTGAAGCTTTCTTT.